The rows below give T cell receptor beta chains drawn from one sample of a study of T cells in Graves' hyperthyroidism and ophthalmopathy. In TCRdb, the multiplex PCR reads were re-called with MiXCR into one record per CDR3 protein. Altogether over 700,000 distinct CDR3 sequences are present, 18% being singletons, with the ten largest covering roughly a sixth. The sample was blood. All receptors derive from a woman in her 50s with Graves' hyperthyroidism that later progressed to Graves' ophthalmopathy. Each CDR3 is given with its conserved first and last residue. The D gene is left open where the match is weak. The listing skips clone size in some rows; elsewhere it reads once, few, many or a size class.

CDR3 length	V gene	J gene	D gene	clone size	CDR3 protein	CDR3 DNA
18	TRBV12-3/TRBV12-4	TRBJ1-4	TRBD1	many	CASKRGTGGLATNEKLFF	TGTGCCAGCAAAAGGGGGACAGGGGGACTCGCAACTAATGAAAAACTGTTTTTT
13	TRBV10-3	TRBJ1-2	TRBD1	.	CAIKGQGAQGYTF	TGTGCCATCAAAGGACAGGGGGCGCAAGGCTACACCTTC
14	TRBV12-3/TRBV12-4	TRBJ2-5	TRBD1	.	CASSPGQGKETQYF	TGTGCCAGCAGCCCCGGACAGGGGAAAGAGACCCAGTACTTC
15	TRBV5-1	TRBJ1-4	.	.	CASSLAPGDIQELFF	TGCGCCAGCAGCTTGGCCCCAGGCGACATCCAGGAACTGTTTTTT
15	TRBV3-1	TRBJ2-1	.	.	CASSQPGLDYNEQFF	TGTGCCAGCAGCCAGCCGGGACTGGACTACAATGAGCAGTTCTTC
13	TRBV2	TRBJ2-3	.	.	CAGTSRLGDTQYF	TGTGCCGGAACGAGCAGACTGGGGGATACGCAGTATTTT
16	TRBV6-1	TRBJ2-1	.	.	CASSRPARGSYNEQFF	TGTGCCAGCAGCCGTCCTGCCAGGGGCTCCTACAATGAGCAGTTCTTC
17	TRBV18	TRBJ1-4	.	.	CASSPQIIEATNEKLFF	TGTGCCAGCTCACCACAAATAATCGAAGCAACTAATGAAAAACTGTTTTTT
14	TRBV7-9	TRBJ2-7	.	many	CATAEAATSYEQYF	TGTGCCACCGCGGAAGCGGCTACCTCCTACGAGCAGTACTTC
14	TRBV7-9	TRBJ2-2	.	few	CASRSEGGTGELFF	TGTGCCAGCAGATCAGAAGGGGGGACCGGGGAGCTGTTTTTT
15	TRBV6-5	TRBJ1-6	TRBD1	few	CASSYDGTGVSPLHF	TGTGCCAGCAGTTACGACGGGACAGGGGTTTCACCCCTCCACTTT
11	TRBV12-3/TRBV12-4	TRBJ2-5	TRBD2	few	CASTGGETQYF	TGTGCCAGCACGGGGGGGGAGACCCAGTACTTC
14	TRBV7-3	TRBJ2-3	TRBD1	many	CASSRDRGSDTQYF	TGTGCCAGCAGCCGAGACAGGGGATCAGATACGCAGTATTTT
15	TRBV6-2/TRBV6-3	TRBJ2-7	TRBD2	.	CASKTSGGTTYEQYF	TGTGCCAGCAAAACGAGCGGGGGGACAACCTACGAGCAGTACTTC
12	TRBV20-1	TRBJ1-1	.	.	CSAVQETPEAFF	TGCAGTGCTGTCCAGGAAACCCCTGAAGCTTTCTTT
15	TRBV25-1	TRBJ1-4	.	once	CASSEVSAVEEKLFF	TGTGCCAGCAGTGAAGTGTCGGCGGTGGAGGAAAAACTGTTTTTT
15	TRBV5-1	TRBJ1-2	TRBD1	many	CASSSGTGSNYGYTF	TGCGCCAGCAGCTCTGGGACAGGCTCTAACTATGGCTACACCTTC
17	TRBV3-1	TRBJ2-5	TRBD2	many	CASSQMTGAGGRETQYF	TGTGCCAGCAGCCAGATGACAGGTGCGGGGGGGCGTGAGACCCAGTACTTC